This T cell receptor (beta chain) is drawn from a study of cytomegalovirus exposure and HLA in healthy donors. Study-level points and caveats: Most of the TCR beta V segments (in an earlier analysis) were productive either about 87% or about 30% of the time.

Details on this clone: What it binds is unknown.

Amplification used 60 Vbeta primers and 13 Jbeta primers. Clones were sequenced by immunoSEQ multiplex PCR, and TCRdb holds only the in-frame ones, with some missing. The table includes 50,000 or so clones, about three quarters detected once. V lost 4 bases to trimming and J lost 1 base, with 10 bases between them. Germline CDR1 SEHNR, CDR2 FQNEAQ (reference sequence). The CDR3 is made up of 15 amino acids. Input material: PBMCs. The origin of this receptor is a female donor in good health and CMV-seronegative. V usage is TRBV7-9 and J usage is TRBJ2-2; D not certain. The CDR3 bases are TGTGCCAGCAGCTCAATGGCAGGGAACACCGGGGAGCTGTTTTTT. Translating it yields CASSSMAGNTGELFF.